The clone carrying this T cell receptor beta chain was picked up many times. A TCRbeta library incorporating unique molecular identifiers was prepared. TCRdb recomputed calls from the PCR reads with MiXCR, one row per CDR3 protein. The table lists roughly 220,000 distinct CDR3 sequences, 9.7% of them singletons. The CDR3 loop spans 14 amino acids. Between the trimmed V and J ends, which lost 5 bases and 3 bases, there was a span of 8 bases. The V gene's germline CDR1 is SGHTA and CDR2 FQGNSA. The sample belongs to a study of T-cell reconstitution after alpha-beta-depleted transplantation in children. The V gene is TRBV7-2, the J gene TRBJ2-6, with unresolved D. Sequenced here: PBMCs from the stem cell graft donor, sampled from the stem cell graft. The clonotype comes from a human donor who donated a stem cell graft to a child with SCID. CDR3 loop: CASSPISGANVLTF. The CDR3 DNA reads TGTGCCAGCAGCCCTATCAGTGGGGCCAACGTCCTGACTTTC.